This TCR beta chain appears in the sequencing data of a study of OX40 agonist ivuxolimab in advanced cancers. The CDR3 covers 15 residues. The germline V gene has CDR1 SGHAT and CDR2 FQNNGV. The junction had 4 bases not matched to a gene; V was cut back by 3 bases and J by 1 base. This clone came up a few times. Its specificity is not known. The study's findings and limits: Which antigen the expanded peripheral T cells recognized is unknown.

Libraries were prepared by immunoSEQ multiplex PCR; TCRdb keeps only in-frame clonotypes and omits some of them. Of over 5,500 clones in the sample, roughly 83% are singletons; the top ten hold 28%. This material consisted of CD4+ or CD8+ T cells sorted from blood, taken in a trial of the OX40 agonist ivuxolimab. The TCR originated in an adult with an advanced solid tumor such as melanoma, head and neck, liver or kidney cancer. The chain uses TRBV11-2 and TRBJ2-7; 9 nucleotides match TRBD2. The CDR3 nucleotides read TGTGCCAGCAGCTTTGGAGCGGGGGGATCCTACGAGCAGTACTTC. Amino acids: CASSFGAGGSYEQYF.